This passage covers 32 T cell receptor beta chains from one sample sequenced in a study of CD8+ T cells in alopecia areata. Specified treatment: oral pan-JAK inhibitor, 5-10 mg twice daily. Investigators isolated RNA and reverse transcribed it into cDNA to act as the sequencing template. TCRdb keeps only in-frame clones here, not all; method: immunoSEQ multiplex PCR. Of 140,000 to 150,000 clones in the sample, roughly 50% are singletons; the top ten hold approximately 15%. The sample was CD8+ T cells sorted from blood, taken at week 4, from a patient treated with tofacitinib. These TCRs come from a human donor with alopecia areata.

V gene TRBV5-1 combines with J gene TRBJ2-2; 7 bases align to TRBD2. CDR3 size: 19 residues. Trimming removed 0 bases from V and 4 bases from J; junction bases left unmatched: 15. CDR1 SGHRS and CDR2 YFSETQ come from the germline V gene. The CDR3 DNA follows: TGCGCCAGCAGCTTGGCCCACTTGGGGCTAGCGGCGCCCACCGGGGAGCTGTTTTTT. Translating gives CASSLAHLGLAAPTGELFF.

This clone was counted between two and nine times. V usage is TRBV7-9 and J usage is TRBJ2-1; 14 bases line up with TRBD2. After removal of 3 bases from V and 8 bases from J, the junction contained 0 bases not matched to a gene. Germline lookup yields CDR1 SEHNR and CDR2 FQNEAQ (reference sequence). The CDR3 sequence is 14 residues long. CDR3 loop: CASSLTSGGDEQFF. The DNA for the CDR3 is TGTGCCAGCAGCTTGACTAGCGGGGGGGATGAGCAGTTCTTC. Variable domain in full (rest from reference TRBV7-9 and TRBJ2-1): DTGVSQNPRHKITKRGQNVTFRCDPISEHNRLYWYRQTLGQGPEFLTYFQNEAQLEKSRLLSDRFSAERPKGSFSTLEIQRTEQGDSAMYLCASSLTSGGDEQFFGPGTRLTVL.

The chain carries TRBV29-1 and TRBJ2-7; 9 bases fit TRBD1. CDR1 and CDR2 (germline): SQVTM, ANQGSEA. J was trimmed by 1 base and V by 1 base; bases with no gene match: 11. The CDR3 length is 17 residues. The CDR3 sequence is CSVEALPVGQGSYEQYF. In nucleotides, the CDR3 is TGCAGCGTTGAAGCCCTACCCGTAGGACAGGGGTCCTACGAGCAGTACTTC.

The DNA for the CDR3 is TGTGCCAGCAGTTACTCAGAGGACACTGAAGCTTTCTTT. Translated, it gives CASSYSEDTEAFF. The rearrangement links TRBV6-5 to TRBJ1-1, with unresolved D. Trimming cost V 0 bases and J 3 bases, with 5 bases left between them. This CDR3 comprises 13 residues. Germline CDR1 reads MNHEY; CDR2 reads SVGAGI.

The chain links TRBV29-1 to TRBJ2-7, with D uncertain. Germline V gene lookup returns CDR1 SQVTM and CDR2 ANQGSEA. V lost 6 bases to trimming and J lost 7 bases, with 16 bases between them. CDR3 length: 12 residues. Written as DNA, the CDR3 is TGCAGCGTCCGTCCGGCCGTGGGGGAGCAGTACTTC. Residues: CSVRPAVGEQYF.

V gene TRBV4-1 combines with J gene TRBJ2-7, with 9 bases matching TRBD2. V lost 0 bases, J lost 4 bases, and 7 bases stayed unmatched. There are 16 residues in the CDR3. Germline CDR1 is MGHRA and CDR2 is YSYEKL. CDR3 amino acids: CASSQDRAGGRYEQYF. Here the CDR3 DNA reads TGCGCCAGCAGCCAAGATCGGGCGGGGGGGCGGTACGAGCAGTACTTC.

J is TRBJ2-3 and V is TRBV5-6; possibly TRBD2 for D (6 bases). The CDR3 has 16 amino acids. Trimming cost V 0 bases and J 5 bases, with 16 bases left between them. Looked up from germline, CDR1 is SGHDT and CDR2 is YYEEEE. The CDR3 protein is CASSLEASVRVDTQYF. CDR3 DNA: TGTGCCAGCAGCTTGGAAGCTAGCGTGAGAGTAGATACGCAGTATTTT. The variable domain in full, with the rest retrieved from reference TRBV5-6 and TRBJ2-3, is DAGVTQSPTHLIKTRGQQVTLRCSPKSGHDTVSWYQQALGQGPQFIFQYYEEEERQRGNFPDRFSGHQFPNYSSELNVNALLLGDSALYLCASSLEASVRVDTQYFGPGTRLTVL.

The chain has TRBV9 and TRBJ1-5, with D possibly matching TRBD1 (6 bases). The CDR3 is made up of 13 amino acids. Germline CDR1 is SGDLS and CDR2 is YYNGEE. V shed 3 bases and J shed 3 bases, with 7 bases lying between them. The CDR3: CASSEGHNQPQHF. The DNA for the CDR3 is TGTGCCAGCAGCGAGGGACACAATCAGCCCCAGCATTTT.

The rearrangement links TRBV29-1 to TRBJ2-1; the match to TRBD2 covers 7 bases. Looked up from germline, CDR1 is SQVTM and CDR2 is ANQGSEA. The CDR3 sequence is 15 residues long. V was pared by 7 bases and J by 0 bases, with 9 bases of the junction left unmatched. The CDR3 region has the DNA TGCAGCGCCCGGGGGGACGCGAGCTCCTACAATGAGCAGTTCTTC. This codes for CSARGDASSYNEQFF.

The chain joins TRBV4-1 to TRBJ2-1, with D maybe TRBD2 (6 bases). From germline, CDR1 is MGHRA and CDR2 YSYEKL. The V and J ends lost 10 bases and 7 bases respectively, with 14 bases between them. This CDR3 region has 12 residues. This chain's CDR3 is CATRDSTNEQFF. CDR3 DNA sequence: TGCGCCACCCGGGACTCGACTAATGAGCAGTTCTTC.

CDR3 in DNA: TGTGCCAGCAGTGATCTGGGGGACAGCTCCTACGAGCAGTACTTC. Translating it yields CASSDLGDSSYEQYF. The rearrangement links TRBV2 to TRBJ2-7, with 7 bases matching TRBD1. J gave up 0 bases and V 3 bases, and 5 bases lay outside the gene matches. CDR1 and CDR2 (germline): SNHLY, FYNNEI. This CDR3 comprises 15 residues.

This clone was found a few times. CDR3 nucleotide sequence: TGTGCCAGCAGCCAAAACCAAGAGACCCAGTACTTC. It is translated as CASSQNQETQYF. The rearrangement uses TRBV6-5 and TRBJ2-5; no definite D call. Germline CDR1 is MNHEY and CDR2 is SVGAGI. The CDR3 runs 12 residues. V lost 6 bases and J lost 0, with 5 bases in between.

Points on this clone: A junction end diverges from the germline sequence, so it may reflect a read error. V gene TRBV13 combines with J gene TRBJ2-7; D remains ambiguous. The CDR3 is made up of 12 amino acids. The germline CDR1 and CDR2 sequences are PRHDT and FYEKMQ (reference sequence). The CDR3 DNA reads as TGTGCCGGCAGCCCTATGTTTGGGGAGCAGTACTTC. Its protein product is CAGSPMFGEQYF.

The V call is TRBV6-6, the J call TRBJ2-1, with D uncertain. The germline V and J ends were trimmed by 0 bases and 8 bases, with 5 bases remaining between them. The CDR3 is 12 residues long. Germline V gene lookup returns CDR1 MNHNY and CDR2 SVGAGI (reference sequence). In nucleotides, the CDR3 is TGTGCCAGCAGTTACTCGAACGATGAGCAGTTCTTC. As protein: CASSYSNDEQFF.

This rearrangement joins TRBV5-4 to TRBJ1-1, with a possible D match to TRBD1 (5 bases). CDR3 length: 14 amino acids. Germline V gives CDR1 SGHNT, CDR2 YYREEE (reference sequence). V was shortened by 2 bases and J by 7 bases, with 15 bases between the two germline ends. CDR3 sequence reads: CASSLGDSEIEAFF. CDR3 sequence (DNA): TGTGCCAGCAGCTTAGGCGACAGTGAGATTGAAGCTTTCTTT.

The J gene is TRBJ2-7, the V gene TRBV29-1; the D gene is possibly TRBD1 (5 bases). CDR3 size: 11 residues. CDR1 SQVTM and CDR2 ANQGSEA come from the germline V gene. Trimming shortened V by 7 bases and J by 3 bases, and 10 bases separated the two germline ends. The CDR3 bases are TGCAGCGCCCTGGACAACTACGAGCAGTACTTC. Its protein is CSALDNYEQYF.

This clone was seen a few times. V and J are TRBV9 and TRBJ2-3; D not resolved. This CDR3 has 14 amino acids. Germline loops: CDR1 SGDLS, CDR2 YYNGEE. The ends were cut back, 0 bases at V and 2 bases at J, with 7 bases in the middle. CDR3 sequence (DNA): TGTGCCAGCAGCGTAGTAGAAGACACAGATACGCAGTATTTT. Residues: CASSVVEDTDTQYF.

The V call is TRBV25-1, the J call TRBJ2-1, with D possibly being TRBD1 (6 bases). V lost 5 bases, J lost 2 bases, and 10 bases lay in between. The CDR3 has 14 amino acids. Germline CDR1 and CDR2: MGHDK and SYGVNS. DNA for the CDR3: TGTGCCAGCAGTAATAAGGGGGCCTACAATGAGCAGTTCTTC. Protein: CASSNKGAYNEQFF.

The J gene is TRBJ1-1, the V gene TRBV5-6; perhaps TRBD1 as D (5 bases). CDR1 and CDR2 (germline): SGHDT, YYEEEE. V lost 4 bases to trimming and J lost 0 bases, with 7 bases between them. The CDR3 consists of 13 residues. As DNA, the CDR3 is TGTGCCAGCAGCAGGGACGTGAACACTGAAGCTTTCTTT. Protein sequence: CASSRDVNTEAFF.

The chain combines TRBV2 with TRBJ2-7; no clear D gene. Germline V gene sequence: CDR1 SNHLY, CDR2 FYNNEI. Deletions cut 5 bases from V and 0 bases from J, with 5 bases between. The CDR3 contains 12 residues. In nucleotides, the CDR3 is TGTGCCAGCAGTCCAAGCTCCTACGAGCAGTACTTC. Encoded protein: CASSPSSYEQYF.

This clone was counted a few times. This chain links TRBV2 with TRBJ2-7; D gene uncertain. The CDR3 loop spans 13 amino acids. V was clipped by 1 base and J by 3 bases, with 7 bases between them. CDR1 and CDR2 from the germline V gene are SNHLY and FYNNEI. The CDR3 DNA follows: TGTGCCAGCAGTGAAGTCGTTGTCTACGAGCAGTACTTC. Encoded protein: CASSEVVVYEQYF.

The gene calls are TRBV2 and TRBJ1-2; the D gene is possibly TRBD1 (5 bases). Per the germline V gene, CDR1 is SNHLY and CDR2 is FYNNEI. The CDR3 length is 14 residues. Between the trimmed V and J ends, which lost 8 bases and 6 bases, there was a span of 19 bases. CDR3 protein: CASPARGQGDGYTF. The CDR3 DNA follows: TGTGCCAGCCCCGCGAGAGGGCAGGGCGATGGCTACACCTTC.

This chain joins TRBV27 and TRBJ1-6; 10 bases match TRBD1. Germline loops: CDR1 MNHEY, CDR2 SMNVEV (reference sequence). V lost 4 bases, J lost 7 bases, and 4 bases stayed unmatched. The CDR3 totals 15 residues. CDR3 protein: CASSSRTGGNSPLHF. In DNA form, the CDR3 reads TGTGCCAGCAGTTCCCGGACAGGGGGAAATTCACCCCTCCACTTT.

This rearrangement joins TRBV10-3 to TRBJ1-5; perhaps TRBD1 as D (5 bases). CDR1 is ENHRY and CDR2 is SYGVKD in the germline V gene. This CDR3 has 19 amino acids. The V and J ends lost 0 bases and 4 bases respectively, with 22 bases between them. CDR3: CAISESFFDRSGGNQPQHF. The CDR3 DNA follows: TGTGCCATCAGTGAGTCGTTTTTCGATCGTTCGGGGGGGAATCAGCCCCAGCATTTT.

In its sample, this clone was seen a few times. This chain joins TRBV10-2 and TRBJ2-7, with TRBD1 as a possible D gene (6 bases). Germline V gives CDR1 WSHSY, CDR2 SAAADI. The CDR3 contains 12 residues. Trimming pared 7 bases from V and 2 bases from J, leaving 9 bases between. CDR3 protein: CASKGEPYEQYF. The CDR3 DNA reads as TGCGCCAGCAAGGGGGAACCCTACGAGCAGTACTTC.

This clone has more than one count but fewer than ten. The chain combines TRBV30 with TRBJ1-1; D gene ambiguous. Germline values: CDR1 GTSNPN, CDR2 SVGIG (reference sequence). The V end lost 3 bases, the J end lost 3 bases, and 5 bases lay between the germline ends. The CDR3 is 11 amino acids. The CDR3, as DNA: TGTGCCTGGAGCAGAGACACTGAAGCTTTCTTT. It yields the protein CAWSRDTEAFF.

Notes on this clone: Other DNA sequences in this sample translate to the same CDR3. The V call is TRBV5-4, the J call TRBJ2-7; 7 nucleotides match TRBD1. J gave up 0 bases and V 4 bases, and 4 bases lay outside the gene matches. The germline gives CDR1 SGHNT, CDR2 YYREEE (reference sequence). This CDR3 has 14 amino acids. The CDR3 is CASSRGTASYEQYF. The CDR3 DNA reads TGTGCCAGCAGCCGTGGGACAGCCTCCTACGAGCAGTACTTC.

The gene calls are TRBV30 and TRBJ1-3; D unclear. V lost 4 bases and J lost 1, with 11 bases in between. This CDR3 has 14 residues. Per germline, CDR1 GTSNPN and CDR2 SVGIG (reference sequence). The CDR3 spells CAWIEEESGNTIYF. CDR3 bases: TGTGCCTGGATAGAGGAGGAATCTGGAAACACCATATATTTT.

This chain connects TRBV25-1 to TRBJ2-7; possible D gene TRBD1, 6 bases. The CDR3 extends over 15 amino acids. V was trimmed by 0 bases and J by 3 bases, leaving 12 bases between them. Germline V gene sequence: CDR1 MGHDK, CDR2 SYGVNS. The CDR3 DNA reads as TGTGCCAGCAGTGAATATGGGACATCGGGCTACGAGCAGTACTTC. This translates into CASSEYGTSGYEQYF.

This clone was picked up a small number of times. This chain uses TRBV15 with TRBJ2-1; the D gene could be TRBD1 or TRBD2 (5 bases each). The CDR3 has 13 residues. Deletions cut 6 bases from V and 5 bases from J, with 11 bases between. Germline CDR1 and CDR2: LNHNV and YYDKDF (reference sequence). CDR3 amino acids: CATSSGTHNEQFF. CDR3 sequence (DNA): TGTGCCACCAGTTCAGGGACCCACAATGAGCAGTTCTTC.

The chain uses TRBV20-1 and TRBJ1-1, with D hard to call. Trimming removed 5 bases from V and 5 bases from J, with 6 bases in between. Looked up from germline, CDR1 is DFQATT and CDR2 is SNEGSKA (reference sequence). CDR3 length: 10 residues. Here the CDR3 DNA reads TGCAGTGCTTTCCGAACTGAAGCTTTCTTT. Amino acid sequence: CSAFRTEAFF.

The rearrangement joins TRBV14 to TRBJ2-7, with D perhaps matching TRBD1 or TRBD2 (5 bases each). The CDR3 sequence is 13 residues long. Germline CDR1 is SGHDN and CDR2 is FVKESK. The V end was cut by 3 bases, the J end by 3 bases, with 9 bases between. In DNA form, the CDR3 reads TGTGCCAGCAGCCAGAGGGGCCGCTACGAGCAGTACTTC. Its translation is CASSQRGRYEQYF.